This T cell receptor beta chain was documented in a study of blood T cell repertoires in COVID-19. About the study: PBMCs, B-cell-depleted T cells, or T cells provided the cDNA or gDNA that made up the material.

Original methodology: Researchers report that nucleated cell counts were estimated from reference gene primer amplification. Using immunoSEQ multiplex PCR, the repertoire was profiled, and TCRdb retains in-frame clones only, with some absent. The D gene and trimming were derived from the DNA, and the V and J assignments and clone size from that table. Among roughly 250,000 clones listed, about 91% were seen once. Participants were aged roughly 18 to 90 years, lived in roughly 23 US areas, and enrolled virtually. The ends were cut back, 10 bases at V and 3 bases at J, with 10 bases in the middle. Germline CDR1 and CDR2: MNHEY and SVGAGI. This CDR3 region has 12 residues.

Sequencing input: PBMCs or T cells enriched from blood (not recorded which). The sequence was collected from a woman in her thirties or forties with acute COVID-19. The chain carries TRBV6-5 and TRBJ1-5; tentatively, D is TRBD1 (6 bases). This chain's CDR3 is CATGDNNQPQHF. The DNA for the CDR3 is TGTGCCACCGGGGACAACAATCAGCCCCAGCATTTT.